What follows describes a single TCR beta chain. This clone was detected a few times. This clone's antigen is unknown. The sample holds no much larger clone one base away, and base qualities are not on file. Other DNA variants within this sample encode the same CDR3. The sample originates from a study of OX40 agonist ivuxolimab in advanced cancers. With regard to the full study: Ivuxolimab was a fully human IgG2 agonistic monoclonal antibody targeting the costimulatory receptor OX40 (CD134). The dose-escalation cohort was around 84% male with a mean age of approximately 59 years, ranging from roughly 20 to 80. The paper describes the monotherapy dose-escalation part (N of about 54 patients) of the phase I trial of ivuxolimab. Peripheral TCRbeta sequencing aimed to test whether ivuxolimab altered TCR sequence diversity and caused clonal T-cell expansion. Intravenous ivuxolimab was administered to patients every 2 weeks at six dose levels: 0.01, 0.1, 0.3, 1.5, 3 and 10 mg/kg. Of the approximately 53 patients in dose escalation, about 20 had hepatocellular carcinoma, some 15 had melanoma, 9 had renal cell carcinoma and 9 had head and neck cancer. Three dose-escalation patients achieved partial responses, one with hepatocellular carcinoma and two with cutaneous melanoma. Prior anti-PD-1, anti-PD-L1 or anti-CTLA-4 therapy was permitted, and less than 45% of dose-escalation patients had received checkpoint inhibitors.

Patients with autoimmune disease history or receiving systemic immunosuppression were excluded from the trial. Peripheral blood for TCR sequencing was collected from all dose cohorts at baseline, on cycle 4 day 1, and on cycle 7 day 1. The samples were drawn from a first-in-human, open-label, multicenter phase I dose-escalation trial of ivuxolimab. The trial enrolled adults with locally advanced or metastatic head and neck squamous cell, hepatocellular, melanoma or renal cell carcinoma. Before TCR sequencing, CD4+ T cells and CD8+ T cells from peripheral blood were sorted into separate populations. Genomic DNA was isolated from the sorted cells so that the TCRbeta CDR3 region could be sequenced. TCRbeta CDR3 regions were sequenced using the immunoSEQ Assay. TCRdb mirrors the immuneACCESS table, restricted to in-frame sequences. Some clones are absent from its copies; in checked studies, under half trace to an unresolved V gene, and the reason for the others is unknown. The sample table holds 60,000 or so clones, of which 87% were seen once. Approximately 4.8% of the sample comes from the top ten.

Points the paper makes about the study in general: After ivuxolimab, CD8+ T cells had more expanded clones than CD4+ T cells on average. The antigen specificity of the clonally expanded peripheral T cells was not determined. Clonal expansion of both CD4+ and CD8+ blood T cells was observed from baseline to week 6 at doses 0.1 to 3.0 mg/kg. Partial responders in the 0.1-3.0 mg/kg groups had among the lowest normalized peripheral clonal expansion, especially among CD8+ T cells. Low levels of normalized T-cell clonal expansion were also seen in some patients who did not respond.

For CDR1 and CDR2, the germline V gene lists SGDLS and YYNGEE. At the junction V is shortened by 0 bases and J by 2 bases, with 12 bases in between. The CDR3 runs 15 residues from the cysteine to the phenylalanine. The kept DNA is CDR3 alone, 45 bases in frame from the first base. The origin of this receptor is an adult with an advanced solid tumor such as melanoma, head and neck, liver or kidney cancer. Recombination linked TRBV9 to TRBJ2-7; no D gene is confidently identified. The material was CD4+ or CD8+ T cells sorted from blood, obtained in a trial of the OX40 agonist ivuxolimab. The bases read TGTGCCAGCAGCGTAGAGGCCACTGCTACCTACGAGCAGTACTTC. Its coded protein is CASSVEATATYEQYF.